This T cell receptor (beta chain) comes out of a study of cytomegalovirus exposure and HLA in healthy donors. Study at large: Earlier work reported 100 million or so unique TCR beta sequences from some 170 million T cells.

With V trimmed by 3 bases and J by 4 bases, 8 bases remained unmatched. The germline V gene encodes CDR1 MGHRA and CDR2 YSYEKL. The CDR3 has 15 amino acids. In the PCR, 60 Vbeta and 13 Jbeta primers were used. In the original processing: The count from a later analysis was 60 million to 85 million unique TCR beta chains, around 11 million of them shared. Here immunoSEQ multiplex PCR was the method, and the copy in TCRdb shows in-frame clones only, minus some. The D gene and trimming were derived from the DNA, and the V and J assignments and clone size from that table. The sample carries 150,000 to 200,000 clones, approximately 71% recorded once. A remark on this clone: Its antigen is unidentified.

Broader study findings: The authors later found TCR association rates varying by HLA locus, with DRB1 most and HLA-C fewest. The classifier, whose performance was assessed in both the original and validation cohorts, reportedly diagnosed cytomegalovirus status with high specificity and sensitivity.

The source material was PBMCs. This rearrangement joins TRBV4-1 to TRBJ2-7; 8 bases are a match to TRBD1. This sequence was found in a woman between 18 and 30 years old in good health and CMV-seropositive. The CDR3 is CASSHHGTGSYEQYF. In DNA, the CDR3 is TGCGCCAGCAGCCATCACGGGACAGGCAGTTACGAGCAGTACTTC.